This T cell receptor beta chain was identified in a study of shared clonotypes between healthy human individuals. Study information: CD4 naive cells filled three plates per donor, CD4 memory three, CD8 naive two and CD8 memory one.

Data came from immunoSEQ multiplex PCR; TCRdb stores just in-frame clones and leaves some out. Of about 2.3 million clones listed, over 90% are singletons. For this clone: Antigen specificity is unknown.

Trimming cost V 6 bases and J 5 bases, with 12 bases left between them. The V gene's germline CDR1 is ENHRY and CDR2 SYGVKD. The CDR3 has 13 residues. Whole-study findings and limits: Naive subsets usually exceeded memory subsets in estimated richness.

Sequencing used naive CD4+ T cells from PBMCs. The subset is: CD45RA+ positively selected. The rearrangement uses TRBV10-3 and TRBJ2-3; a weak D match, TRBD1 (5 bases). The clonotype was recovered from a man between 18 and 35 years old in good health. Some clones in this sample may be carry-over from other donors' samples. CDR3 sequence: CAIRGRVGDTQYF. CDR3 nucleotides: TGTGCCATCAGGGGCAGGGTCGGAGATACGCAGTATTTT.